The TCR beta chain described here comes from a study of cytomegalovirus exposure and HLA in healthy donors. Overall study: The approximately 120 validation repertoires were produced on the same platform as the roughly 670 repertoires of the first cohort. This was reported in a later analysis. Findings of the study overall: The study recorded over 150 TCR beta chains that were cytomegalovirus-associated. Across donors, most TCRs were seen rarely, yet some public ones were widespread. First-cohort TCR clusters tended to co-occur in the approximately 120 validation repertoires, a later analysis found.

V lost 5 bases to trimming and J lost 2 bases; unmatched junction nucleotides: 9. This CDR3 comprises 16 residues. Germline CDR1 reads MNHEY; CDR2 reads SMNVEV (reference sequence). Measured with immunoSEQ multiplex PCR; TCRdb has only the in-frame clones, and not every one. This table holds around 200,000 clones, about 91% found once. A word on this clone: Its antigen is not identified.

Source material: PBMCs. The chain joins TRBV27 to TRBJ1-1; 9 positions agree with TRBD1. This sequence was found in a woman aged 18-35 years in good health and CMV-seronegative. CDR3 sequence reads: CASSPQLQGANTEAFF. The CDR3 DNA sequence: TGTGCCAGCAGTCCCCAATTACAGGGGGCCAACACTGAAGCTTTCTTT.